These 15 T cell receptor beta chains share one sample of origin, sequenced in a study of HIV-infected patients and healthy controls. Whole blood was used without fractionation, so all unsorted peripheral T cells were included. Alpha and beta constant-region primers primed reverse transcription of around 540 ng RNA. Separate chain-specific third strand synthesis with multiplexing indices produced the alpha and beta libraries. TCRdb used MiXCR to reprocess the 5' RACE reads, holding one entry per CDR3 protein. The data contain around 18,000 distinct CDR3 sequences, over 9.5% of them seen just once; the ten biggest clones take up 3.1%. Material for sequencing was blood. All receptors come from an adult in good health.

This clonotype was detected many times. The CDR3 is CASSLYRSTDTQYF. CDR3 sequence (DNA): TGTGCCAGCAGCTTGTACAGGAGCACAGATACGCAGTATTTT. V is TRBV11-3 and J is TRBJ2-3, with D perhaps TRBD1 (5 bases). The CDR3 is 14 residues long. CDR1 is SGHNT, CDR2 YENEEA, per germline. Deletions cut 3 bases from V and 0 bases from J, with 7 bases between.

By frequency in the sample, this clonotype is medium-sized. The chain joins TRBV7-2 to TRBJ2-3; D is ambiguous. This CDR3 has 12 residues. Trimming took 5 bases from V and 4 from J, leaving 7 bases between them. Germline V gives CDR1 SGHTA, CDR2 FQGNSA. CDR3 protein: CASSEGPDTQYF. The CDR3, as DNA: TGTGCCAGCAGCGAAGGCCCAGATACGCAGTATTTT.

The rearrangement joins TRBV5-1 to TRBJ2-1; TRBD1 or TRBD2 may be the D gene (6 bases each). V gave up 7 bases and J gave up 0 bases, with 14 bases separating them. Germline CDR1 reads SGHRS; CDR2 reads YFSETQ. The CDR3 length is 15 residues. In DNA, the CDR3 is TGCGCCAGCTTGGAGGGGGACTCCTCCTACAATGAGCAGTTCTTC. Its translation is CASLEGDSSYNEQFF.

This rearrangement joins TRBV11-2 to TRBJ1-1; D uncertain. Trimming cost V 2 bases and J 8 bases, with 18 bases left between them. The CDR3 has 15 amino acids. Germline V lookup: CDR1 SGHAT, CDR2 FQNNGV. The CDR3 protein is CASSLNLYGMMEAFF. In DNA form, the CDR3 reads TGTGCCAGCAGCTTAAATTTGTACGGGATGATGGAAGCTTTCTTT.

This clonotype has at least ten counts. This chain joins TRBV7-2 and TRBJ2-1; D unresolved. This CDR3 region has 15 residues. Per the germline V gene, CDR1 is SGHTA and CDR2 is FQGNSA. V was clipped by 1 base and J by 8 bases, with 15 bases between them. CDR3: CASSLEGLGSDEQFF. CDR3 coding DNA: TGTGCCAGCAGCTTAGAAGGGTTAGGTTCGGATGAGCAGTTCTTC.

This clonotype has a handful of counts. V usage is TRBV7-9 and J usage is TRBJ2-7, with 9 nucleotides matching TRBD2. The CDR3 consists of 16 residues. Germline CDR1 and CDR2: SEHNR and FQNEAQ (reference sequence). V lost 3 bases, J lost 6 bases, and 12 bases stayed unmatched. The CDR3 is CASSFSGGGRAAEQYF. The CDR3 DNA sequence: TGTGCCAGCAGCTTCTCGGGCGGCGGGAGGGCCGCCGAGCAGTACTTC.

This clonotype was seen ten or more times. CDR3 nucleotides: TGTGCCAGCAGCTCGGACAGGGGCGGCGAGCAGTTCTTC. This translates into CASSSDRGGEQFF. This rearrangement joins TRBV11-3 to TRBJ2-1; 9 bases match TRBD1. In germline, CDR1 is SGHNT, CDR2 YENEEA. J lost 10 bases, V lost 4 bases, and 5 bases had no gene match. The CDR3 runs to 13 residues.

The table lists this clonotype with a few counts. The chain employs TRBV7-8 and TRBJ2-7, with 10 bases lining up with TRBD1. Germline loops: CDR1 SGHVS, CDR2 FQNEAQ. The CDR3 covers 15 residues. Germline trimming cut 1 base from V and 6 bases from J; bases unmatched to any gene: 6. The CDR3 DNA sequence: TGTGCCAGCAGCTTAGTTGGCGGACAGGGGGTCGAGCAGTACTTC. This gives the protein CASSLVGGQGVEQYF.

This clonotype was recorded at least ten times. The chain recombines TRBV19 with TRBJ2-7; 10 bases align to TRBD1. This CDR3 has 15 residues. Trimming took 4 bases from V and 1 from J; bases not matched to a gene: 4. The germline V gene encodes CDR1 LNHDA and CDR2 SQIVND (reference sequence). The CDR3 DNA reads TGTGCCAGTAGTACGGGACAGGGGTTTTCCTACGAGCAGTACTTC. Translation gives CASSTGQGFSYEQYF.

This clonotype is classed as medium-sized. The chain employs TRBV20-1 and TRBJ2-5; a possible D gene is TRBD2 (6 bases). The CDR3 has 16 amino acids. Per the germline V gene, CDR1 is DFQATT and CDR2 is SNEGSKA (reference sequence). Trimming cost V 6 bases and J 1 base, with 21 bases left between them. Here the CDR3 reads CSAPLPTSLGQETQYF. CDR3 DNA: TGCAGTGCCCCCCTTCCAACTAGCTTGGGCCAAGAGACCCAGTACTTC.

This clonotype was seen at least ten times. The chain carries TRBV7-6 and TRBJ2-7; 11 bases are a match to TRBD2. Trimming cost V 0 bases and J 2 bases; bases outside gene matches: 0. There are 15 residues in the CDR3. Germline CDR1 and CDR2: SGHVS and FNYEAQ. CDR3 DNA sequence: TGTGCCAGCAGCTTAGCTAGCGGGAGGGCCTACGAGCAGTACTTC. Protein sequence: CASSLASGRAYEQYF.

This clonotype is labeled medium-sized. The rearrangement links TRBV20-1 to TRBJ1-3; TRBD1 might be the D (5 bases). V gave up 0 bases and J gave up 0 bases, with 15 bases separating them. Germline lookup yields CDR1 DFQATT and CDR2 SNEGSKA (reference sequence). This CDR3 spans 17 amino acids. Written as DNA, the CDR3 is TGCAGTGCTAGAGATGTACGGAGTCAGGGCTCTGGAAACACCATATATTTT. This codes for CSARDVRSQGSGNTIYF.

This clonotype is classed as medium-sized. The J gene is TRBJ2-1, the V gene TRBV9; no reliable D call. V gave up 2 bases and J gave up 4 bases, with 10 bases separating them. The CDR3 runs 14 residues. CDR1 and CDR2 from the germline V gene are SGDLS and YYNGEE. CDR3 protein: CASSVQTEYNEQFF. The CDR3 nucleotides are TGTGCCAGCAGCGTTCAAACCGAGTACAATGAGCAGTTCTTC.

This clonotype was counted at least ten times. The CDR3 region has the DNA TGTGCCAGCTCACCCGGGACAGGGAATCAGCCCCAGCATTTT. This codes for CASSPGTGNQPQHF. V and J are TRBV18 and TRBJ1-5; 9 nucleotides align to TRBD1. Germline CDR1 is KGHSH and CDR2 is LQKENI. The CDR3 has 14 amino acids. V dropped 3 bases and J dropped 4; count of bases not matched to a gene: 1. Filled out from reference TRBV18 and TRBJ1-5, the complete variable domain reads NAGVMQNPRHLVRRRGQEARLRCSPMKGHSHVYWYRQLPEEGLKFMVYLQKENIIDESGMPKERFSAEFPKEGPSILRIQQVVRGDSAAYFCASSPGTGNQPQHFGDGTRLSIL.

The chain employs TRBV29-1 and TRBJ2-7; D possibly corresponds to TRBD2 (6 bases). Looked up from germline, CDR1 is SQVTM and CDR2 is ANQGSEA. The V gene lost 4 bases and the J gene lost 6 bases, with 16 bases spanning the gap. This CDR3 is built from 13 residues. CDR3 in amino acids: CSVVLAGSGEQYF. The CDR3 nucleotides are TGCAGCGTTGTCCTTGCGGGGTCGGGCGAGCAGTACTTC.